A single sample gave rise to the 26 T cell receptor beta chains below, sequenced in a study of molecular identifiers for immune sequencing clone quantification. MiXCR was run by TCRdb on the PCR reads, yielding one entry per CDR3 protein. The data contain 15,000 to 20,000 distinct CDR3 sequences, about 21% of them singletons. Sequenced sample: naive CD8+ T cells from blood, with Jurkat cell RNA spiked in. Subset here: FACS-sorted CD8+CD4-CCR7+CD45RA+ naive T cells. These receptors came from a human donor in good health. Some libraries in this study had Jurkat cell RNA spiked in.

This chain joins TRBV12-3 or TRBV12-4 and TRBJ2-5; D unclear. V was shortened by 3 bases and J by 2 bases, with 13 bases between the two germline ends. The CDR3 spans 15 residues. CDR3 in DNA: TGTGCCAGCAGTTTTTGGGCGGCACGACAAGAGACCCAGTACTTC. It yields the protein CASSFWAARQETQYF.

There are many counts of this clonotype. The chain carries TRBV4-1 and TRBJ2-5, with no clear D. CDR3 length: 15 amino acids. The germline gives CDR1 MGHRA, CDR2 YSYEKL. The ends were cut back, 1 base at V and 4 bases at J, with 13 bases in the middle. CDR3 loop: CASSQGVGSGETQYF. As DNA, the CDR3 is TGCGCCAGCAGCCAAGGGGTGGGTTCAGGAGAGACCCAGTACTTC.

Notes on this clonotype: Possible read error: a much larger clone is one base away. The chain joins TRBV4-1 to TRBJ2-7; TRBD2 matches 9 bases. The CDR3 sequence is 16 residues long. The V gene's germline CDR1 is MGHRA and CDR2 YSYEKL. CDR3 loop: CASSPQQLAGPYGQYF. The CDR3 DNA reads as TGCGCCAGCAGCCCCCAACAGCTAGCGGGGCCCTACGGGCAGTACTTC.

This clonotype is classed as medium-sized. The chain links TRBV15 to TRBJ2-1; possibly TRBD2 for D (5 bases). Per the germline V gene, CDR1 is LNHNV and CDR2 is YYDKDF (reference sequence). Trimming cost V 5 bases and J 8 bases, with 7 bases left between them. This CDR3 has 11 residues. CDR3: CATSGRDEQFF. DNA of the CDR3: TGTGCCACCAGCGGGAGAGATGAGCAGTTCTTC.

There are many counts of this clonotype. This chain's CDR3 is CASSLKGTGVFHEQYF. The CDR3 DNA reads TGTGCCAGCAGCTTAAAGGGGACAGGCGTCTTCCACGAGCAGTACTTC. The rearrangement links TRBV7-9 to TRBJ2-7, with TRBD1 matching 8 bases. The CDR3 totals 16 residues. Trimming at V came to 2 bases and at J to 5 bases, leaving 11 bases not matched to a gene. Germline CDR1 is SEHNR and CDR2 is FQNEAQ (reference sequence).

This clonotype was picked up many times. This rearrangement joins TRBV9 to TRBJ2-7, with TRBD2 matching over 8 bases. Germline trimming cut 0 bases from V and 4 bases from J; bases unmatched to any gene: 15. Germline V gene lookup returns CDR1 SGDLS and CDR2 YYNGEE. CDR3 length: 18 residues. The CDR3 loop is CASSVGQRGAGVRYEQYF. The CDR3, as DNA: TGTGCCAGCAGCGTAGGCCAAAGGGGAGCGGGAGTAAGGTACGAGCAGTACTTC.

This clonotype qualifies as medium-sized (0.01 to 0.1%). The chain links TRBV20-1 to TRBJ2-5, with D possibly matching TRBD1 (5 bases). CDR1 and CDR2 (germline): DFQATT, SNEGSKA (reference sequence). V was clipped by 2 bases and J by 2 bases, with 15 bases between them. This CDR3 contains 15 residues. This CDR3 reads CSARRTITLQETQYF. The CDR3 nucleotides read TGCAGTGCTAGACGGACAATAACCCTACAAGAGACCCAGTACTTC.

V and J are TRBV20-1 and TRBJ2-3; D possibly uses TRBD1 or TRBD2 (5 bases each). This CDR3 comprises 17 residues. V was pared by 6 bases and J by 2 bases, with 24 bases between. Germline CDR1 DFQATT, CDR2 SNEGSKA (reference sequence). CDR3: CSAGISRGIGYTDTQYF. CDR3 nucleotides: TGCAGTGCCGGCATTTCGAGGGGAATCGGCTACACAGATACGCAGTATTTT.

This clonotype has at least ten counts. The gene calls are TRBV12-3 or TRBV12-4 and TRBJ2-7; 11 bases agree with TRBD1. CDR3 size: 15 residues. The trim removed 6 bases at V and 6 bases at J, leaving 10 bases unmatched. DNA for the CDR3: TGTGCCAGCAGCCTATTCACCGGGACAGGGGGCGAGCAGTACTTC. It encodes CASSLFTGTGGEQYF.

Ten or more counts support this clonotype. This rearrangement joins TRBV12-3 or TRBV12-4 to TRBJ2-1, with 14 bases that match TRBD2. The V and J ends lost 5 bases and 8 bases, in that order; junction bases with no gene match: 5. CDR3 length equals 15 residues. CDR3 nucleotide sequence: TGTGCCAGCAGTAAGGGACTAGCGGGAGTTTATGAGCAGTTCTTC. This translates into CASSKGLAGVYEQFF.

This clonotype was detected ten times or more. The genes are TRBV27 and TRBJ1-5; the match to TRBD1 covers 8 bases. Germline assignment: CDR1 MNHEY and CDR2 SMNVEV (reference sequence). V gave up 5 bases and J gave up 6 bases; unmatched junction bases: 9. The CDR3 spans 15 residues. The CDR3, as DNA: TGTGCCAGCAGTGCGACCGGGACAGGTGTTCAGCCCCAGCATTTT. It yields the protein CASSATGTGVQPQHF.

This clonotype was seen ten or more times. The CDR3 region is CASSVGSAGPTYEQYF. CDR3 nucleotides: TGTGCCAGCAGCGTAGGTAGCGCAGGGCCAACCTACGAGCAGTACTTC. The rearrangement joins TRBV9 to TRBJ2-7; possibly TRBD1 or TRBD2 for D (5 bases each). CDR1 and CDR2 from the germline V gene are SGDLS and YYNGEE. Trimming shortened V by 0 bases and J by 2 bases, and 15 bases separated the two germline ends. The CDR3 is made up of 16 amino acids.

The sample holds one count of this clonotype. V and J are TRBV28 and TRBJ1-1; no clear D gene. V dropped 0 bases and J dropped 4 bases, with 21 bases sitting between them. CDR3 length: 18 amino acids. Germline CDR1 and CDR2: MDHEN and SYDVKM. This CDR3 reads CASSLWGWEIPIGTEAFF. The CDR3 nucleotides read TGTGCCAGCAGTTTATGGGGGTGGGAAATCCCCATTGGCACTGAAGCTTTCTTT.

The V call is TRBV7-6, the J call TRBJ2-1; 10 nucleotides align to TRBD2. Germline loops: CDR1 SGHVS, CDR2 FNYEAQ. Trimming took 6 bases from V and 2 from J; bases not matched to a gene: 4. The CDR3 is made up of 15 amino acids. In DNA form, the CDR3 reads TGTGCCAGCAGTATAGCGGGAGGTCCCTACAATGAGCAGTTCTTC. The encoded protein is CASSIAGGPYNEQFF.

This clonotype was counted only a few times. The rearrangement joins TRBV4-3 to TRBJ2-1, with TRBD2 identical over 7 bases. The CDR3 is 17 residues long. Trimming cost V 0 bases and J 0 bases; bases outside gene matches: 5. The germline V gene encodes CDR1 LGHNA and CDR2 YSLEER. The CDR3 reads CASSQDITGGSYNEQFF. The CDR3 bases are TGCGCCAGCAGCCAAGATATCACGGGGGGCTCCTACAATGAGCAGTTCTTC.

This clonotype was counted between two and nine times. This sequence joins TRBV13 and TRBJ2-7; 12 positions agree with TRBD1. Trimming cost V 5 bases and J 4 bases; bases outside gene matches: 6. Germline V gene data show CDR1 as PRHDT and CDR2 as FYEKMQ (reference sequence). The CDR3 runs 15 residues. CDR3 region: CASSGPGQGAYEQYF. CDR3 sequence (DNA): TGTGCCAGCAGCGGCCCGGGACAGGGGGCTTACGAGCAGTACTTC.

The J gene is TRBJ2-7, the V gene TRBV7-9; 7 bases line up with TRBD2. Per germline, CDR1 SEHNR and CDR2 FQNEAQ (reference sequence). J gave up 2 bases and V 7 bases, and 11 bases lay outside the gene matches. The CDR3 runs 15 residues. Here the CDR3 reads CASTGMTSSTYEQYF. In DNA, the CDR3 is TGTGCCAGCACCGGAATGACTAGCAGCACCTACGAGCAGTACTTC.

This clonotype has a count of ten or more. This rearrangement joins TRBV7-6 to TRBJ2-1; 12 bases map to TRBD2. V was pared by 7 bases and J by 5 bases, with 9 bases of the junction left unmatched. The CDR3 totals 16 residues. Germline CDR1 SGHVS, CDR2 FNYEAQ. The CDR3 nucleotides read TGTGCCAGCACCCCGTCGGGACTAGCGGGTAACAATGAGCAGTTCTTC. It specifies CASTPSGLAGNNEQFF.

This clonotype was counted at least ten times. J is TRBJ2-5 and V is TRBV7-9; D uncertain. This CDR3 has 14 amino acids. Germline V lookup: CDR1 SEHNR, CDR2 FQNEAQ (reference sequence). V dropped 4 bases and J dropped 1 base, with 10 bases sitting between them. CDR3 region: CASSSTVGQETQYF. The CDR3 region has the DNA TGTGCCAGCAGCTCTACAGTGGGCCAAGAGACCCAGTACTTC.

The chain combines TRBV27 with TRBJ2-7; 9 bases agree with TRBD2. Germline trimming cut 6 bases from V and 6 bases from J; bases unmatched to any gene: 9. Germline CDR1 is MNHEY and CDR2 is SMNVEV (reference sequence). This CDR3 comprises 14 residues. The CDR3 protein is CASSPGLAVGEQYF. CDR3 nucleotides: TGTGCCAGCAGCCCGGGACTAGCTGTTGGCGAGCAGTACTTC.

This clonotype was counted at least ten times. The V and J genes are TRBV27 and TRBJ1-5, with 9 positions matching TRBD1. Germline CDR1 is MNHEY and CDR2 is SMNVEV (reference sequence). The CDR3 loop spans 16 amino acids. The V segment lost 1 base and the J segment 4 bases; nucleotides outside the gene matches: 5. The CDR3 is CASSLLGTGKNQPQHF. Here the CDR3 DNA reads TGTGCCAGCAGTTTATTGGGGACAGGGAAAAATCAGCCCCAGCATTTT.

By sample fraction, this clonotype is medium-sized (0.01 to 0.1%). The genes are TRBV7-9 and TRBJ2-6; TRBD1 agrees at 8 bases. CDR3 size: 18 residues. Unmatched junction bases numbered 10, after V lost 3 bases and J lost 3 bases. Germline CDR1 is SEHNR and CDR2 is FQNEAQ (reference sequence). The CDR3 spells CASSLFNQGARGANVLTF. CDR3 DNA: TGTGCCAGCAGCTTGTTCAACCAGGGGGCGCGTGGGGCCAACGTCCTGACTTTC.

By sample share, this clonotype is medium-sized (0.01 to 0.1%). This chain uses TRBV24-1 with TRBJ2-1, with 10 bases identical to TRBD2. Unmatched junction bases numbered 7, after V lost 1 base and J lost 8 bases. CDR1 KGHDR and CDR2 SFDVKD come from the germline V gene. The CDR3 is 16 amino acids. CDR3 bases: TGTGCCACCAGTGATTTCCCCACTAGCGGGACGGATGAGCAGTTCTTC. Amino acids: CATSDFPTSGTDEQFF.

The CDR3, as DNA: TGTGCCAGCATTAGTTCGCCACGACAGAATAATTCACCCCTCCACTTT. Translating gives CASISSPRQNNSPLHF. The chain uses TRBV7-2 and TRBJ1-6, with a weak D call TRBD1 (5 bases). V was trimmed by 7 bases and J by 5 bases, leaving 18 bases between them. The CDR3 loop spans 16 amino acids. In germline, CDR1 is SGHTA, CDR2 FQGNSA.

This clonotype appeared many times. This chain uses TRBV25-1 with TRBJ2-1; possible D gene TRBD2, 6 bases. The CDR3 has 15 residues. Germline V gene lookup returns CDR1 MGHDK and CDR2 SYGVNS. V was trimmed by 0 bases and J by 6 bases, leaving 12 bases between them. The CDR3 loop reads CASSEYGRAFNEQFF. As DNA, the CDR3 is TGTGCCAGCAGTGAATACGGGAGAGCGTTCAATGAGCAGTTCTTC.

This clonotype was counted a few times. The chain recombines TRBV7-2 with TRBJ1-4; TRBD1 aligns across 7 bases. Germline V gene data show CDR1 as SGHTA and CDR2 as FQGNSA. The trim removed 1 base at V and 3 bases at J, leaving 5 bases unmatched. The CDR3 is made up of 16 amino acids. The CDR3 region has the DNA TGTGCCAGCAGCTTAGTTCCGACAGGGTCTAATGAAAAACTGTTTTTT. Translation: CASSLVPTGSNEKLFF.